These T cell receptor beta chains were read from a single sample in a study of early stage breast cancer tumors. Profiling relied on immunoSEQ multiplex PCR, and the TCRdb table lists in-frame clones only, not all of them. The sample has 9,700 or so clones; roughly 79% are singletons. Sequencing used normal breast tissue next to the tumor. All receptors derive from a person aged 35-50 years with breast cancer. CDR3s include the opening cysteine and the closing phenylalanine or tryptophan. D genes are given only for firm matches.

>TRBJ2-1|.|TRBV7-2
CASSLVPSLGDNEQFF
>TRBJ1-5|.|TRBV7-8
CASSALQGLTPQHF
>TRBJ2-1|TRBD2|TRBV9
CASSVTSGTPYNEQFF
>TRBJ2-1|TRBD2|TRBV28
CASSLGGSIYNEQFF
>TRBJ2-1|.|TRBV7-8
CASSLGLYEQFF
>TRBJ1-2|.|TRBV11-2
CASSPVGGPANYGYTF
>TRBJ1-3|.|TRBV5-1
CASSSDLINSGNTIYF
>TRBJ2-5|.|TRBV6-4
CASSEQGGGETQYF
>TRBJ2-1|TRBD2|TRBV5-1
CASSPRTSGTPVRIF
>TRBJ1-3|TRBD1|TRBV4-1
CASSQEGDRLLGPGNTIYF
>TRBJ1-2|.|TRBV5-6
CASSLGAAYGYTF
>TRBJ2-6|.|TRBV6-6
CAGYSSGANVLTF
>TRBJ2-2|.|TRBV11-2
CASSFGPGELFF
>TRBJ1-3|.|TRBV19
CASSMSRRASGNTIYF
>TRBJ2-3|TRBD2|TRBV5-3
CARSPGLGDTDTQYF
>TRBJ2-7|.|TRBV5-1
CASSFGGQTSYEQYF
>TRBJ2-7|.|TRBV4-1
CASSHLDGDYEQYF
>TRBJ2-7|.|TRBV16
CASSPPGSTGGPRGQYF
>TRBJ2-6|.|TRBV15
CATSRGTSSGANVLTF
>TRBJ2-7|.|TRBV6-1
CASSENSEGAEQYF
>TRBJ2-1|TRBD2|TRBV5-8
CASSLDGTSSYNEQFF
>TRBJ2-1|.|TRBV5-1
CARRGPEGDEQFF
>TRBJ1-2|TRBD1|TRBV19
CAVGRGQGYTF
>TRBJ2-7|.|TRBV7-2
CASSSRRMLYEQYF
>TRBJ2-7|.|TRBV7-8
CASIALGTDYEQYF
>TRBJ2-7|TRBD2|TRBV10-2
CASTELAGYEQYF
>TRBJ1-4|.|TRBV30
CAWSAQGGEKLFF